Following are 30 T cell receptor beta chains from one sample sequenced in a study of cytomegalovirus exposure and HLA in healthy donors. The PCR was carried out with 60 Vbeta primers and 13 Jbeta primers. Produced via immunoSEQ multiplex PCR; TCRdb's table is partial and in-frame only. Of roughly 220,000 clones listed, about 70% are singletons. The sequencing sample was made of PBMCs. These receptors all stem from a woman in her twenties or thirties in good health and CMV-seronegative.

This chain links TRBV5-1 with TRBJ1-1, with TRBD1 matching 9 bases. The germline V gene has CDR1 SGHRS and CDR2 YFSETQ. V shed 0 bases and J 4 bases; nucleotides not matched to a gene: 10. CDR3 length: 17 amino acids. The CDR3 is CASSLAGQGTLTTEAFF. As DNA, the CDR3 is TGCGCCAGCAGCTTGGCAGGACAGGGGACCTTAACCACTGAAGCTTTCTTT.

This clone showed up just once. The CDR3 DNA follows: TGTGCCAGCAGTGAAATCGGGACAGGGGGCCTTCAGCCCCAGCATTTT. Encoded protein: CASSEIGTGGLQPQHF. The chain is built from TRBV6-1 and TRBJ1-5; 12 nucleotides align to TRBD1. With V trimmed by 2 bases and J by 6 bases, 5 bases remained unmatched. This CDR3 has 16 amino acids. Germline CDR1 reads MNHNS; CDR2 reads SASEGT.

J is TRBJ1-1 and V is TRBV30, with D perhaps TRBD1 (5 bases). The CDR3 is 12 amino acids. Deletions cut 8 bases from V and 2 bases from J, with 12 bases between. From germline, CDR1 is GTSNPN and CDR2 SVGIG (reference sequence). The DNA of the CDR3 is TGTGCCGGCACCGACAGAAACACTGAAGCTTTCTTT. Its protein product is CAGTDRNTEAFF.

This rearrangement joins TRBV11-3 to TRBJ1-1; D uncertain. In germline, CDR1 is SGHNT, CDR2 YENEEA. Trimming took off 2 bases at V and 5 bases at J, with 9 bases between the two ends. This CDR3 has 13 residues. DNA of the CDR3: TGTGCCAGCAGCTTACACGGGGATACTGAAGCTTTCTTT. Protein product: CASSLHGDTEAFF.

The rearrangement uses TRBV27 and TRBJ2-7; TRBD1 aligns across 11 bases. This CDR3 comprises 15 residues. V gave up 6 bases and J gave up 5 bases; unmatched junction bases: 9. Germline CDR1 and CDR2: MNHEY and SMNVEV (reference sequence). This CDR3 is CASRMPGQGVDEQYF. CDR3 nucleotide sequence: TGTGCCAGCAGGATGCCGGGACAGGGGGTGGACGAGCAGTACTTC.

The rearrangement joins TRBV27 to TRBJ2-2, with unresolved D. The ends were cut back, 5 bases at V and 5 bases at J, with 9 bases in the middle. The germline V gene has CDR1 MNHEY and CDR2 SMNVEV (reference sequence). This CDR3 is built from 13 residues. This chain's CDR3 is CASSLPGTGELFF. The CDR3 nucleotides are TGTGCCAGCAGTCTCCCGGGTACCGGGGAGCTGTTTTTT.

This chain uses TRBV6-1 with TRBJ1-5; D call uncertain. The CDR3 extends over 11 amino acids. Germline V gives CDR1 MNHNS, CDR2 SASEGT. The CDR3 here is CVGGQNQPQHF. Written as DNA, the CDR3 is TGTGTCGGCGGGCAAAATCAGCCCCAGCATTTT.

The chain joins TRBV4-1 to TRBJ2-7, with D perhaps matching TRBD1 (6 bases). Germline V gives CDR1 MGHRA, CDR2 YSYEKL. Trimming removed 2 bases from V and 3 bases from J, with 14 bases in between. The CDR3 consists of 15 residues. The CDR3 DNA is TGCGCCAGCAGCCAACAGGGGCTAGGTGGCTACGAGCAGTACTTC. Residues: CASSQQGLGGYEQYF.

The chain recombines TRBV7-8 with TRBJ2-1, with 12 bases matching TRBD2. Losses at the gene ends were 2 bases for V and 10 bases for J; bases not matched to a gene: 6. Germline CDR1 is SGHVS and CDR2 is FQNEAQ. This CDR3 comprises 15 residues. The CDR3 DNA reads TGTGCCAGCAGCTTACCGACTAGCGGGAGAAGCGAGCAGTTCTTC. It codes for CASSLPTSGRSEQFF.

The chain couples TRBV30 to TRBJ1-4, with 9 bases fitting TRBD1. Trimming took 4 bases from V and 8 from J; bases not matched to a gene: 8. CDR3 length: 14 amino acids. The germline V gene encodes CDR1 GTSNPN and CDR2 SVGIG (reference sequence). The CDR3 region has the DNA TGTGCCTGGACCAAACAGGGGGCTACAGAAAAACTGTTTTTT. It is translated as CAWTKQGATEKLFF.

On this clone: A read error may account for a junction end that differs from germline. V and J are TRBV7-9 and TRBJ2-3, with 15 bases lining up with TRBD2. Germline loops: CDR1 SEHNR, CDR2 FQNEAQ (reference sequence). CDR3 length: 18 residues. As DNA, the CDR3 is TGTGCCACCAGCTCTGACCGGACTAGCGGGGGGGGCACAGATACGCAGTATTTT. This translates into CATSSDRTSGGGTDTQYF.

The rearrangement joins TRBV2 to TRBJ2-3; no firm D call. CDR3 size: 11 residues. Germline V gene data show CDR1 as SNHLY and CDR2 as FYNNEI. The ends were cut back, 6 bases at V and 2 bases at J, with 3 bases in the middle. The CDR3 sequence is CASSITDTQYF. The CDR3 coding sequence is TGTGCCAGCAGCATCACAGATACGCAGTATTTT.

The chain is built from TRBV19 and TRBJ1-5; 8 bases map to TRBD1. The germline V gene has CDR1 LNHDA and CDR2 SQIVND (reference sequence). There are 14 residues in the CDR3. J was trimmed by 6 bases and V by 3 bases; bases with no gene match: 4. CDR3 protein: CASSMTGDGQPQHF. In DNA, the CDR3 is TGTGCCAGTAGTATGACAGGGGACGGTCAGCCCCAGCATTTT.

V and J are TRBV30 and TRBJ1-2; perhaps TRBD1 as D (5 bases). Germline-derived CDR1 and CDR2 are GTSNPN and SVGIG (reference sequence). The CDR3 extends over 13 amino acids. V dropped 5 bases and J dropped 4 bases, with 14 bases sitting between them. CDR3 in DNA: TGTGCCTGGTGGAGGGGCCGTACCTATGGCTACACCTTC. It codes for CAWWRGRTYGYTF.

CDR3 loop: CASKGANSYEQYF. The CDR3 nucleotides read TGTGCCTCCAAGGGGGCTAATAGCTACGAGCAGTACTTC. The V gene is TRBV6-1, the J gene TRBJ2-7, with 7 nucleotides matching TRBD1. Germline-derived CDR1 and CDR2 are MNHNS and SASEGT. The CDR3 is 13 residues long. Trimming at V came to 11 bases and at J to 3 bases, leaving 10 bases not matched to a gene.

This clone was detected once. V gene TRBV7-9 combines with J gene TRBJ2-7; TRBD2 might be the D (5 bases). Germline assignment: CDR1 SEHNR and CDR2 FQNEAQ (reference sequence). The CDR3 runs 12 residues. Trimming removed 5 bases from V and 7 bases from J, with 12 bases in between. The CDR3 nucleotides read TGTGCCAGCAGCCCTTCGCGCGGGGAGCAGTACTTC. Translation gives CASSPSRGEQYF.

The rearrangement links TRBV29-1 to TRBJ2-7; 7 positions agree with TRBD1. Trimming removed 6 bases from V and 6 bases from J; junction bases left unmatched: 8. Germline-derived CDR1 and CDR2 are SQVTM and ANQGSEA. CDR3 length equals 12 residues. DNA of the CDR3: TGCAGCGTAGAAACACAGGGGAGCGAGCAGTACTTC. Translating gives CSVETQGSEQYF.

This chain joins TRBV6-5 and TRBJ1-6, with TRBD1 identical over 7 bases. Looked up from germline, CDR1 is MNHEY and CDR2 is SVGAGI. With V trimmed by 5 bases and J by 9 bases, 7 bases remained unmatched. The CDR3 has 14 residues. CDR3: CASSTDRPPSPLHF. In DNA, the CDR3 is TGTGCCAGCAGTACGGACAGGCCTCCTTCACCCCTCCACTTT.

The gene calls are TRBV19 and TRBJ2-7; a weak D match, TRBD1 (7 bases). Germline V CDR1 and CDR2: LNHDA, SQIVND (reference sequence). CDR3 length: 15 residues. V lost 4 bases and J lost 1, with 14 bases in between. The CDR3 reads CASSRWQGGSYEQYF. As DNA, the CDR3 is TGTGCCAGTAGTAGGTGGCAGGGGGGTTCCTACGAGCAGTACTTC.

The chain has TRBV10-3 and TRBJ2-5, with TRBD2 matching 9 bases. Germline CDR1 is ENHRY and CDR2 is SYGVKD. The CDR3 spans 13 residues. V was pared by 7 bases and J by 4 bases, with 4 bases of the junction left unmatched. Here the CDR3 DNA reads TGTGCCATCACAGAGCGGGAGGCAGAGACCCAGTACTTC. The encoded protein is CAITEREAETQYF.

The chain couples TRBV5-1 to TRBJ2-7, with unresolved D. There are 12 residues in the CDR3. Per germline, CDR1 SGHRS and CDR2 YFSETQ. V was shortened by 2 bases and J by 5 bases, with 8 bases between the two germline ends. CDR3 sequence: CASSLGANEQYF. In DNA form, the CDR3 reads TGCGCCAGCAGCTTAGGAGCCAACGAGCAGTACTTC.

Of note for this clone: Other DNA sequences in this sample translate to the same CDR3. V usage is TRBV5-1 and J usage is TRBJ1-1; D remains unclear. The V and J ends lost 0 bases and 0 bases respectively, with 3 bases between them. The germline CDR1 and CDR2 sequences are SGHRS and YFSETQ. The CDR3 spans 13 residues. The CDR3 DNA follows: TGCGCCAGCAGCTTGGCAGTGAACACTGAAGCTTTCTTT. Protein: CASSLAVNTEAFF. Filled out from reference TRBV5-1 and TRBJ1-1, the complete variable domain reads KAGVTQTPRYLIKTRGQQVTLSCSPISGHRSVSWYQQTPGQGLQFLFEYFSETQRNKGNFPGRFSGRQFSNSRSEMNVSTLELGDSALYLCASSLAVNTEAFFGQGTRLTVV.

The chain combines TRBV5-4 with TRBJ2-1; D not resolved. CDR3 length: 15 amino acids. V was clipped by 3 bases and J by 5 bases, with 15 bases between them. Germline V gene sequence: CDR1 SGHNT, CDR2 YYREEE (reference sequence). The CDR3 sequence: CASSSPHSVNNEQFF. DNA for the CDR3: TGTGCCAGCAGCTCCCCTCACTCTGTAAACAATGAGCAGTTCTTC.

The CDR3 nucleotides read TGTGCCAGCAGCCCTGGGAGCTCCTATAATTCACCCCTCCACTTT. Translated: CASSPGSSYNSPLHF. The chain carries TRBV5-8 and TRBJ1-6; D gene ambiguous. Trimming removed 4 bases from V and 0 bases from J, with 8 bases in between. CDR3 length: 15 amino acids. Germline V gene data show CDR1 as SGHTS and CDR2 as YDEGEE.

This rearrangement joins TRBV30 to TRBJ2-7; TRBD2 matches 7 bases. The germline gives CDR1 GTSNPN, CDR2 SVGIG (reference sequence). The J segment lost 3 bases and the V segment lost 1 base, leaving 6 bases of the junction unmatched. There are 14 residues in the CDR3. The CDR3 here is CAWSGTSSGYEQYF. CDR3 nucleotide sequence: TGTGCCTGGAGTGGGACTAGTTCTGGCTACGAGCAGTACTTC.

This clone appeared once. J is TRBJ2-3 and V is TRBV29-1; 12 bases fit TRBD1. The J call may not be correct, given that the DNA end is closer to TRBJ1-5. Germline CDR1 SQVTM, CDR2 ANQGSEA. The CDR3 runs 13 residues. The CDR3 protein is CSVGTGGSDTQHF. As DNA, the CDR3 is TGCAGCGTCGGGACAGGGGGCAGTGATACGCAGCATTTT.

In this sample, this clone turned up once. In nucleotides, the CDR3 is TGTGCCAGCAGCCAAAGGGGTGGGCGCGGCAATCAGCCCCAGCATTTT. Translating gives CASSQRGGRGNQPQHF. The chain uses TRBV7-6 and TRBJ1-5; tentatively, D is TRBD1 (5 bases). The V gene lost 5 bases and the J gene lost 2 bases, with 16 bases spanning the gap. Germline loops: CDR1 SGHVS, CDR2 FNYEAQ. This CDR3 comprises 16 residues.

This clone has ten or more counts. This chain uses TRBV6-1 with TRBJ2-2, with 10 bases fitting TRBD2. The CDR3 runs to 15 residues. The germline CDR1 and CDR2 sequences are MNHNS and SASEGT. The trim removed 3 bases at V and 3 bases at J, leaving 1 base unmatched. DNA for the CDR3: TGTGCCAGCAGTGACCTAGCGGGGGACACCGGGGAGCTGTTTTTT. Amino acids: CASSDLAGDTGELFF.

This clone was detected once. One end of the junction varies from germline; a read error may be responsible. The same CDR3 arises from other DNA sequences in this sample as well. This sequence joins TRBV7-9 and TRBJ1-6; weak D call: TRBD1 (5 bases). The CDR3 spans 15 residues. Germline loops: CDR1 SEHNR, CDR2 FQNEAQ (reference sequence). In DNA, the CDR3 is TGTGCCAGCAGCACACCAAGGGGTTATAATTCCCCCCTCCACTTT. It codes for CASSTPRGYNSPLHF.

The chain couples TRBV19 to TRBJ1-1; 9 nucleotides match TRBD1. CDR1 and CDR2 from the germline V gene are LNHDA and SQIVND (reference sequence). V lost 11 bases to trimming and J lost 5 bases; unmatched junction nucleotides: 18. The CDR3 spans 16 residues. The CDR3 spells CAASPGQGRGWTEAFF. CDR3 nucleotide sequence: TGTGCCGCCTCTCCGGGACAGGGAAGGGGGTGGACTGAAGCTTTCTTT.